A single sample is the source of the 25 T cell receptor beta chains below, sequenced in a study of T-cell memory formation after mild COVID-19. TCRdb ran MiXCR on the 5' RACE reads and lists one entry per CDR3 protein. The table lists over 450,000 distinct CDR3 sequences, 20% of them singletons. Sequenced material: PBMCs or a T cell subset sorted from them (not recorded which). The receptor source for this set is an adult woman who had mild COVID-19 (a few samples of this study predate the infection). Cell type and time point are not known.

CDR3 nucleotide sequence: TGTGCCAGCAGTCGACAGGGGTATCCTGAGCAGTTCTTC. Residues: CASSRQGYPEQFF. The chain combines TRBV2 with TRBJ2-1, with 8 nucleotides matching TRBD1. CDR1 is SNHLY and CDR2 is FYNNEI in the germline V gene. The CDR3 has 13 residues. The V gene end was trimmed by 5 bases and the J gene end by 9 bases; junction bases not matched to a gene: 6.

The DNA for the CDR3 is TGTGCCAGCAGCCCGGGACTAGCGGTCACAACTGGTGAGCAGTTCTTC. This encodes CASSPGLAVTTGEQFF. The chain joins TRBV7-9 to TRBJ2-1, with 11 positions matching TRBD2. The CDR3 loop spans 16 amino acids. Trimming cost V 5 bases and J 9 bases; bases outside gene matches: 12. Germline-derived CDR1 and CDR2 are SEHNR and FQNEAQ (reference sequence).

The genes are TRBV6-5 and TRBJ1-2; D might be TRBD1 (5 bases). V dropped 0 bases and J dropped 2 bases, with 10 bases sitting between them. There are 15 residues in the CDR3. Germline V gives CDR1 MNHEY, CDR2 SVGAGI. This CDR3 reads CASSYSIRGNYGYTF. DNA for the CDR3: TGTGCCAGCAGTTACTCGATTCGGGGGAACTATGGCTACACCTTC.

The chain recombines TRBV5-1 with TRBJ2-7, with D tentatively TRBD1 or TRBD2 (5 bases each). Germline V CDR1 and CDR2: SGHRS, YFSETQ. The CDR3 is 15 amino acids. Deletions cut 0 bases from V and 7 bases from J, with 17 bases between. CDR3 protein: CASSLAGTLAGEQYF. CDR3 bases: TGCGCCAGCAGCTTGGCGGGGACGCTCGCAGGGGAGCAGTACTTC.

For the CDR3, the DNA is TGTGCCAGTAGTATCGTGGAGGGGGCGCGTGGCTACACCTTC. Residues: CASSIVEGARGYTF. The chain combines TRBV19 with TRBJ1-2, with TRBD1 matching 7 bases. V was clipped by 3 bases and J by 7 bases; unmatched bases: 8. The V gene's germline CDR1 is LNHDA and CDR2 SQIVND (reference sequence). This CDR3 is built from 14 residues.

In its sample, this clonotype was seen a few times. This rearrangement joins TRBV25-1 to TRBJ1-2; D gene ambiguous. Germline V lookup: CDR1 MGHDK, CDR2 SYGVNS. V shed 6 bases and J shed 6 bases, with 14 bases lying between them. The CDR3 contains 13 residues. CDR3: CASSRGPDNGYTF. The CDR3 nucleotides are TGTGCCAGCAGCAGAGGCCCAGACAATGGCTACACCTTC.

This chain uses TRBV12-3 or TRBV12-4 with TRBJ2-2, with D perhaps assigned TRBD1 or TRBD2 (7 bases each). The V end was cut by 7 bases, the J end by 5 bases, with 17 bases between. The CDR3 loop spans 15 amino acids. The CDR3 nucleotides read TGTGCCAGCAAAAGCGGGGCAGGGGGAACCGGGGAGCTGTTTTTT. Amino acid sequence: CASKSGAGGTGELFF.

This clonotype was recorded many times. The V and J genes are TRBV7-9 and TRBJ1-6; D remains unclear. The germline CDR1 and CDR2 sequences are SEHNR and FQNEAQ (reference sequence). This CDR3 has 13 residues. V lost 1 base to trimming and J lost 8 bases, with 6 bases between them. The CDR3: CASSLDNYSPLHF. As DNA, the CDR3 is TGTGCCAGCAGCTTAGACAACTATTCACCCCTCCACTTT.

The CDR3, as DNA: TGCGCCAGCGGAAGGGTGTTCCAAGAGACCCAGTACTTC. Amino acid sequence: CASGRVFQETQYF. This chain links TRBV5-1 with TRBJ2-5, with D uncertain. Germline CDR1 reads SGHRS; CDR2 reads YFSETQ. The CDR3 length is 13 residues. V lost 7 bases, J lost 1 base, and 11 bases lay in between.

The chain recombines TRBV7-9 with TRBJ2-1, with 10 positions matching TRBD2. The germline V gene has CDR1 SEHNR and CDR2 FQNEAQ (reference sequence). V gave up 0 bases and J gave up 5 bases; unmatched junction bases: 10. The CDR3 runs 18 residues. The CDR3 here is CASSLARVGLAQNNEQFF. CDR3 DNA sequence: TGTGCCAGCAGCTTAGCACGGGTGGGACTAGCGCAGAACAATGAGCAGTTCTTC.

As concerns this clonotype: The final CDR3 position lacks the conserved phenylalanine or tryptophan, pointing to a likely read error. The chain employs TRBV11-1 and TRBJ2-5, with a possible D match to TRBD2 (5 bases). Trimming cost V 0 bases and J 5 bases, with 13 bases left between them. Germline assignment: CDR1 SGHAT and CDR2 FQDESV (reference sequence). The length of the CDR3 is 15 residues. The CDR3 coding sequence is TGTGCCAGCAGCTTAGCGCGAGGGAGTTGGGAGACCCAGTACTTA. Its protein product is CASSLARGSWETQYL.

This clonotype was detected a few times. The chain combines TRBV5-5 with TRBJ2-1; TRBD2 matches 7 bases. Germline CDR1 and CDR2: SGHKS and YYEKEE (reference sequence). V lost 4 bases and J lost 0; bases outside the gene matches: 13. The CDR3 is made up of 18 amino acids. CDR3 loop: CASSRRRLAESSYNEQFF. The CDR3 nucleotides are TGTGCCAGCAGCAGGCGGCGACTAGCTGAAAGCTCCTACAATGAGCAGTTCTTC.

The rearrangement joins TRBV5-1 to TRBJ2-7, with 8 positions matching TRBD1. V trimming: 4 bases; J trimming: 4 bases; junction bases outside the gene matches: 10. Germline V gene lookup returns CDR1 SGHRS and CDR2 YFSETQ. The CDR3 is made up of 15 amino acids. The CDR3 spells CASSRGQGIGYEQYF. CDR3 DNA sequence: TGCGCCAGCAGCCGAGGACAGGGTATAGGGTACGAGCAGTACTTC. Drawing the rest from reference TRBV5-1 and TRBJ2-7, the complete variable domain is KAGVTQTPRYLIKTRGQQVTLSCSPISGHRSVSWYQQTPGQGLQFLFEYFSETQRNKGNFPGRFSGRQFSNSRSEMNVSTLELGDSALYLCASSRGQGIGYEQYFGPGTRLTVT.

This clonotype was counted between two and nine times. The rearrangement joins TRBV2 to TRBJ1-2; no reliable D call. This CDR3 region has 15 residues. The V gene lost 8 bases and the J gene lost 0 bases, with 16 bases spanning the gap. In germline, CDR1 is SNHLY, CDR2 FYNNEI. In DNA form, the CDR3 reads TGTGCCAGCCTAGCTCGGGAGGCCCCTAACTATGGCTACACCTTC. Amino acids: CASLAREAPNYGYTF.

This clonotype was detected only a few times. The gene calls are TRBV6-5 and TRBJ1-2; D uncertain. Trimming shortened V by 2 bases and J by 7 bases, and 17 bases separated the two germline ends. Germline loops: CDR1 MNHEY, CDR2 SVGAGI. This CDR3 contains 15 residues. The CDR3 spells CASSYGQASLGGYTF. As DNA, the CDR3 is TGTGCCAGCAGTTACGGGCAGGCTTCACTAGGTGGCTACACCTTC.

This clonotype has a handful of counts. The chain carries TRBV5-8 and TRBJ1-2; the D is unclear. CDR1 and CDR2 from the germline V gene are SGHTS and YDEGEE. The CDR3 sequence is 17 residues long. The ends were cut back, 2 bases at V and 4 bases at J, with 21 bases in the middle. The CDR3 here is CASSLTPNTMWGYGYTF. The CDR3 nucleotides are TGTGCCAGCAGCTTAACCCCTAATACTATGTGGGGCTATGGCTACACCTTC.

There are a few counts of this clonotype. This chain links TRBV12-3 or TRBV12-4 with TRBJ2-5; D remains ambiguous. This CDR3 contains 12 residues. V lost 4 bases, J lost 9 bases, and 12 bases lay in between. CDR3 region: CASSSSLVAQYF. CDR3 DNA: TGTGCCAGCAGTTCCAGTTTGGTGGCCCAGTACTTC.

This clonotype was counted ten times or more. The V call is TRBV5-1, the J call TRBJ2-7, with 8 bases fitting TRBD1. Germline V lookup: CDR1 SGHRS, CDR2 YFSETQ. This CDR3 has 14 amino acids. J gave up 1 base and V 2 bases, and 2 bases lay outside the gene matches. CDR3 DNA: TGCGCCAGCAGCTTTAGACAGGGGTCCTACGAGCAGTACTTC. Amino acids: CASSFRQGSYEQYF.

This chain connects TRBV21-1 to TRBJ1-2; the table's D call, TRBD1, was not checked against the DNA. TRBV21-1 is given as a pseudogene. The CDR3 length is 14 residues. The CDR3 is CASSKTGYDYGYTF. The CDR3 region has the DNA TGTGCCAGCAGCAAGACAGGGTACGACTATGGCTACACCTTC.

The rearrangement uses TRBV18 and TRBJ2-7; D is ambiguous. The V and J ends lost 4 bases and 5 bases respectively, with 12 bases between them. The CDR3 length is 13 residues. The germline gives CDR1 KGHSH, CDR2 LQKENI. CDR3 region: CASSQRQANEQYF. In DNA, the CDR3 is TGTGCCAGCTCACAACGCCAGGCAAACGAGCAGTACTTC.

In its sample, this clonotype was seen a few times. DNA of the CDR3: TGTGCCAGCAGTGGCAGGGGGCTGAACACTGAAGCTTTCTTT. It translates to CASSGRGLNTEAFF. The chain carries TRBV12-3 or TRBV12-4 and TRBJ1-1; TRBD1 matches 8 bases. Unmatched junction bases numbered 2, after V lost 5 bases and J lost 0 bases. The CDR3 spans 14 residues.

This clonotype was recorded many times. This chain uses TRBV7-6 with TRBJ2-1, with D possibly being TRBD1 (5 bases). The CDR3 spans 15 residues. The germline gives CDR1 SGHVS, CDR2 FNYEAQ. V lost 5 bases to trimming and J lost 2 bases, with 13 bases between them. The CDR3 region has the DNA TGTGCCAGCAGCCCCCGTTGGGGCACCTACAATGAGCAGTTCTTC. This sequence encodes CASSPRWGTYNEQFF.

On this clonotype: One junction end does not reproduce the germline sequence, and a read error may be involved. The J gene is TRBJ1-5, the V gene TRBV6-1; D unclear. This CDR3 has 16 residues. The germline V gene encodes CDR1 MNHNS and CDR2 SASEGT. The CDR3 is CASSPHMQAPDQPQHF. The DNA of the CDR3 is TGTGCAAGCAGTCCCCACATGCAGGCTCCCGATCAGCCCCAGCATTTT.

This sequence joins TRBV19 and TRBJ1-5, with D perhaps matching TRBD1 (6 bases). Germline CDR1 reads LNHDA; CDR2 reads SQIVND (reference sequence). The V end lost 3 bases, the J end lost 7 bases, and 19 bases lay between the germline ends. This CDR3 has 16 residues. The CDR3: CASSIFPGAQDQPQHF. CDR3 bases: TGTGCCAGTAGTATTTTCCCAGGGGCGCAAGACCAGCCCCAGCATTTT.

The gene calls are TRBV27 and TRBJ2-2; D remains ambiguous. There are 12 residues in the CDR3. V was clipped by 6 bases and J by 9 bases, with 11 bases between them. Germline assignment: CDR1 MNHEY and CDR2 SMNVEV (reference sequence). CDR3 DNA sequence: TGTGCCAGCAGCACTATGGACCGGGAGCTGTTTTTT. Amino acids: CASSTMDRELFF.